This T cell receptor beta chain was captured by sequencing in a study of cytomegalovirus exposure and HLA in healthy donors. On this clone itself: Its antigen is not identified.

Findings of the study overall: Clonal expansion, a later analysis showed, was greater in HLA-associated TCR beta chains than in equally common others.

After removal of 5 bases from V and 11 bases from J, the junction contained 8 bases not matched to a gene. Germline lookup yields CDR1 SGHTA and CDR2 FQGNSA. The length of the CDR3 is 12 residues. The PCR contained 60 Vbeta and 13 Jbeta primers. The repertoire was sequenced with immunoSEQ multiplex PCR; TCRdb's copy has only in-frame clones and lacks some. This sample yields more than 80,000 clones, of which less than 85% are seen a single time; 3.5% to 5% belongs to the top ten. The origin of this receptor is a man aged 60 to 69 in good health and CMV-seronegative. The specimen was PBMCs. V and J are TRBV7-2 and TRBJ1-2; 7 bases agree with TRBD1. CDR3 DNA: TGTGCCAGCAGCACCGACAGGGTTTGGTACACCTTC. Its protein product is CASSTDRVWYTF.